These 15 T cell receptor beta chains originate from one sample sequenced in a study of blood T cell repertoires in COVID-19. TCRdb keeps only in-frame clones here, not all; method: immunoSEQ multiplex PCR. The table records 100,000 to 150,000 clones, approximately 85% of them present only once. Sequencing was performed on peripheral blood. The receptors were sampled from a woman of 80 years or more with COVID-19, enrolled during active disease.

This chain joins TRBV21-1 and TRBJ1-5; the table's D call TRBD1 went unverified against the DNA. TRBV21-1 is a known pseudogene. CDR3 length: 17 amino acids. The chain's CDR3 is CASSKEGAKGMCQPQHF. CDR3 bases: TGTGCCAGCAGCAAAGAAGGGGCCAAAGGGATGTGCCAGCCCCAGCATTTT.

The chain joins TRBV6-2 or TRBV6-3 to TRBJ1-2; D not resolved. The CDR3 extends over 14 amino acids. V lost 3 bases, J lost 7 bases, and 15 bases lay in between. The germline V gene encodes CDR1 MNHEY and CDR2 SVGEGT. The CDR3 region has the DNA TGTGCCAGCAGTTATCTCCCTGTAGCGCGTGGCTACACCTTC. Amino acid sequence: CASSYLPVARGYTF.

The table lists this clone with a count of one. This chain uses TRBV3-1 (or the pseudogene TRBV3-2) with TRBJ1-1, with 11 bases fitting TRBD1. The CDR3 consists of 16 residues. Germline V gene lookup returns CDR1 LGHDT and CDR2 YNNKEL (reference sequence). V dropped 4 bases and J dropped 8; count of bases not matched to a gene: 12. CDR3 protein: CASSPPGTGGGSEAFF. The CDR3 DNA sequence: TGTGCCAGCAGCCCTCCCGGGACAGGGGGGGGTTCGGAAGCTTTCTTT.

The chain employs TRBV4-3 and TRBJ2-2; 10 positions agree with TRBD2. The CDR3 has 16 amino acids. CDR1 is LGHNA, CDR2 YSLEER, per germline. Trimming at V came to 2 bases and at J to 5 bases, leaving 5 bases not matched to a gene. CDR3 sequence reads: CASSQLAGGGTGELFF. The CDR3, as DNA: TGCGCCAGCAGCCAATTAGCGGGAGGCGGGACCGGGGAGCTGTTTTTT.

The V gene is TRBV19, the J gene TRBJ1-1; TRBD1 matches at 7 bases. V lost 8 bases to trimming and J lost 5 bases; unmatched junction nucleotides: 2. Germline-derived CDR1 and CDR2 are LNHDA and SQIVND (reference sequence). The CDR3 has 11 amino acids. CDR3 residues: CASAGGTEAFF. The CDR3 DNA reads TGTGCCAGTGCAGGGGGGACTGAAGCTTTCTTT. Drawing the rest from reference TRBV19 and TRBJ1-1, the complete variable domain is DGGITQSPKYLFRKEGQNVTLSCEQNLNHDAMYWYRQDPGQGLRLIYYSQIVNDFQKGDIAEGYSVSREKKESFPLTVTSAQKNPTAFYLCASAGGTEAFFGQGTRLTVV.

This clone was found once. This chain uses TRBV13 with TRBJ2-7; TRBD1 matches at 9 bases. V lost 5 bases to trimming and J lost 3 bases; unmatched junction nucleotides: 11. Germline V CDR1 and CDR2: PRHDT, FYEKMQ (reference sequence). This CDR3 has 16 residues. CDR3 in DNA: TGTGCCAGCAGCCCCTCTCCGGGACAGGGCCACTACGAGCAGTACTTC. Protein sequence: CASSPSPGQGHYEQYF.

The chain uses TRBV7-9 and TRBJ2-5; 8 nucleotides match TRBD1. After removal of 1 base from V and 4 bases from J, the junction contained 8 bases not matched to a gene. This CDR3 contains 16 residues. Germline V gene lookup returns CDR1 SEHNR and CDR2 FQNEAQ (reference sequence). CDR3 region: CASSLGGQGMGETQYF. The CDR3 DNA reads as TGTGCCAGCAGCTTAGGCGGACAGGGCATGGGAGAGACCCAGTACTTC.

This clone was recorded many times. The chain couples TRBV18 to TRBJ1-2; 10 positions agree with TRBD1. Germline V gene lookup returns CDR1 KGHSH and CDR2 LQKENI. The CDR3 covers 15 residues. V shed 0 bases and J 4 bases; nucleotides not matched to a gene: 2. The DNA for the CDR3 is TGTGCCAGCTCACCACCGAGGACAGGGGGCTATGGCTACACCTTC. Amino acids: CASSPPRTGGYGYTF.

The CDR3: CASSSHREASYEQYF. The CDR3 DNA is TGTGCCAGCAGCTCCCACCGGGAGGCCTCCTACGAGCAGTACTTC. The gene calls are TRBV7-8 and TRBJ2-7, with 7 bases that match TRBD2. Germline V gene lookup returns CDR1 SGHVS and CDR2 FQNEAQ. J was trimmed by 0 bases and V by 4 bases; bases with no gene match: 6. The CDR3 covers 15 residues.

The gene calls are TRBV5-1 and TRBJ2-3; unclear D gene. Deletions cut 1 base from V and 3 bases from J, with 6 bases between. The CDR3 covers 13 residues. Germline V gene sequence: CDR1 SGHRS, CDR2 YFSETQ. The CDR3, as DNA: TGCGCCAGCAGCTTGTACGGGACAGATACGCAGTATTTT. This sequence encodes CASSLYGTDTQYF.

V is TRBV6-6 and J is TRBJ1-2; 11 nucleotides match TRBD1. Germline trimming cut 2 bases from V and 8 bases from J; bases unmatched to any gene: 1. The CDR3 spans 13 residues. From germline, CDR1 is MNHNY and CDR2 SVGAGI (reference sequence). CDR3: CASSYRTGGGYTF. The CDR3 bases are TGTGCCAGCAGTTACCGGACAGGGGGCGGCTACACCTTC.

The V gene is TRBV6-1, the J gene TRBJ1-2; possibly TRBD1 for D (5 bases). The germline CDR1 and CDR2 sequences are MNHNS and SASEGT. The V gene lost 0 bases and the J gene lost 2 bases, with 10 bases spanning the gap. The CDR3 is 15 residues long. The CDR3 loop reads CASSEAIGANYGYTF. Written as DNA, the CDR3 is TGTGCCAGCAGTGAAGCGATAGGGGCCAACTATGGCTACACCTTC.

The chain couples TRBV15 to TRBJ1-4; D remains ambiguous. The CDR3 has 13 residues. The germline V gene has CDR1 LNHNV and CDR2 YYDKDF (reference sequence). Trimming left V 5 bases short and J 4 bases short, with 8 bases between. CDR3 sequence: CATSPRFNEKLFF. CDR3 coding DNA: TGTGCCACCAGCCCGAGGTTTAATGAAAAACTGTTTTTT.

The genes are TRBV6-4 and TRBJ2-7; 9 positions match TRBD1. The CDR3 is 14 amino acids. Germline V gene sequence: CDR1 MRHNA, CDR2 SNTAGT. V dropped 11 bases and J dropped 2; count of bases not matched to a gene: 10. The CDR3 coding sequence is TGTGCCTCCTGGGGACAGGGAACCCCCTACGAGCAGTACTTC. This translates into CASWGQGTPYEQYF.

V gene TRBV28 combines with J gene TRBJ1-5, with D tentatively TRBD1 (6 bases). Looked up from germline, CDR1 is MDHEN and CDR2 is SYDVKM. The CDR3 length is 17 residues. Trimming shortened V by 6 bases and J by 3 bases, and 21 bases separated the two germline ends. The CDR3 DNA sequence: TGTGCCAGCAGCCTCAGACCCACAGGGCTGAACAATCAGCCCCAGCATTTT. Translating gives CASSLRPTGLNNQPQHF.